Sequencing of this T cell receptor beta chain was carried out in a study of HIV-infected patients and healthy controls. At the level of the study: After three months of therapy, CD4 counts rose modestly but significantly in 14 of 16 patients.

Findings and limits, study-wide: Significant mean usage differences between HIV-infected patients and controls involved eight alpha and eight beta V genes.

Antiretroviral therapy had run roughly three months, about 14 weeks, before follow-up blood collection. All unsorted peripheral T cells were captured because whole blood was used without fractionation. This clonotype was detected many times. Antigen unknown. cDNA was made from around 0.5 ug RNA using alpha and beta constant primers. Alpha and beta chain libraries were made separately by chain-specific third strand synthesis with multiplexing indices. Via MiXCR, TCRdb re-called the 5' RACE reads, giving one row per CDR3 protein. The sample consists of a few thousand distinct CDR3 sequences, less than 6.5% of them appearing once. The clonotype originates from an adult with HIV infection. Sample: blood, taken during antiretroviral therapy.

The CDR3 DNA reads as TGTGCCAGCAGTTTACCGGGTGACACTGAAGCTTTCTTT. Translation gives CASSLPGDTEAFF. This chain connects TRBV12-3 or TRBV12-4 to TRBJ1-1, with D unresolved. Trimming pared 2 bases from V and 3 bases from J, leaving 7 bases between. The CDR3 length is 13 residues.